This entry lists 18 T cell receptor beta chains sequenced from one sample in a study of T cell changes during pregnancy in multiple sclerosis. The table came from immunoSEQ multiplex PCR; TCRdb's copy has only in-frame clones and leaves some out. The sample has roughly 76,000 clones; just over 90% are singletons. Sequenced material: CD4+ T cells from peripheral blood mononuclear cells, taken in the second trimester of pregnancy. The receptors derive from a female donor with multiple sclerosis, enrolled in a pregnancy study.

The CDR3 region has the DNA TGTGCCTTCTCCGGAGTAGCCAAAAACATTCAGTACTTC. This codes for CAFSGVAKNIQYF. The chain combines TRBV30 with TRBJ2-4; unclear D gene. V was cut by 7 bases and J by 0 bases, with 10 bases left in between. The CDR3 is made up of 13 amino acids. Per germline, CDR1 GTSNPN and CDR2 SVGIG (reference sequence).

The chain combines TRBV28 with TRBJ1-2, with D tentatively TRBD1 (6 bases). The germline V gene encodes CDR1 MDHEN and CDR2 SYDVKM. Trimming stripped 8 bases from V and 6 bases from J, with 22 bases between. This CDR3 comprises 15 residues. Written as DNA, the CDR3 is TGTGCCAGCCGACAGACAGGACGTCTTTCTAATGGCTACACCTTC. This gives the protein CASRQTGRLSNGYTF.

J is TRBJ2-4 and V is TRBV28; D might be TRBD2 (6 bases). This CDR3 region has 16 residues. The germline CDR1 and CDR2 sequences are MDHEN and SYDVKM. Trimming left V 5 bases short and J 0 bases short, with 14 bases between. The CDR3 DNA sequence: TGTGCCAGCAGTCCCCCTGGGGGACTAGCCAAAAACATTCAGTACTTC. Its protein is CASSPPGGLAKNIQYF.

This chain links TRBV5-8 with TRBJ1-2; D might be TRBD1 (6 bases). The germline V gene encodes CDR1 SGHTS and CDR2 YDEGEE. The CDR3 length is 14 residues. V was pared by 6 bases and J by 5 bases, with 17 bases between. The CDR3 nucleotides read TGTGCCAGCAAACCACGGACAGCCGATTATGGCTACACCTTC. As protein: CASKPRTADYGYTF.

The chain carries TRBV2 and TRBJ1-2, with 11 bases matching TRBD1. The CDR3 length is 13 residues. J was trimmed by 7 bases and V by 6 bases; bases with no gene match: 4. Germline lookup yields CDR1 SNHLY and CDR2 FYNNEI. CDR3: CASRGQGEGGYTF. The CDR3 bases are TGTGCCAGCAGGGGACAGGGGGAAGGTGGCTACACCTTC.

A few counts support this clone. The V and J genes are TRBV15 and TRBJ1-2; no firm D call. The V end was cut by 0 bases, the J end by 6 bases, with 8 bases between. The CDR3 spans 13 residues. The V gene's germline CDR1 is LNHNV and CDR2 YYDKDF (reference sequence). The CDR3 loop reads CATSRERGNGYTF. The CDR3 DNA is TGTGCCACCAGCAGAGAACGAGGGAATGGCTACACCTTC.

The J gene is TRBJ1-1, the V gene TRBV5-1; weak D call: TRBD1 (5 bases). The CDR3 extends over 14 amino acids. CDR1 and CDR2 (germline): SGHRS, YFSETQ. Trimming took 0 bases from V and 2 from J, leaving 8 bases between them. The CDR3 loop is CASSLEGRNTEAFF. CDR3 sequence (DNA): TGCGCCAGCAGCTTGGAGGGGCGCAACACTGAAGCTTTCTTT.

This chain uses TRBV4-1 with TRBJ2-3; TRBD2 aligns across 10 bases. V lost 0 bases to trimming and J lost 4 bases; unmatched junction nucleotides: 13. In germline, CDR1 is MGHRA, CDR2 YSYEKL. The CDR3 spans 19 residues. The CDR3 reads CASSQDEAPSGSYPDTQYF. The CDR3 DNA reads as TGCGCCAGCAGCCAAGATGAGGCGCCTAGCGGGAGTTACCCAGATACGCAGTATTTT.

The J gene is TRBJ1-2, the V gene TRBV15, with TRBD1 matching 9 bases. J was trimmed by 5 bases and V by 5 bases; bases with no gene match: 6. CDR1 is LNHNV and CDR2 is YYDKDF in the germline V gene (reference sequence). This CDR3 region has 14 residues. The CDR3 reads CATSGQGIRYGYTF. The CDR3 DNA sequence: TGTGCCACCAGCGGACAGGGGATACGGTATGGCTACACCTTC.

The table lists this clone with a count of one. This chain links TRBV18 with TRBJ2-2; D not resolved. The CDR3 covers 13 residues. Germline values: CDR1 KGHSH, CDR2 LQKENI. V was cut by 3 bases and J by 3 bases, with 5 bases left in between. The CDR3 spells CASSPSDTGELFF. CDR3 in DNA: TGTGCCAGCTCACCTTCTGACACCGGGGAGCTGTTTTTT.

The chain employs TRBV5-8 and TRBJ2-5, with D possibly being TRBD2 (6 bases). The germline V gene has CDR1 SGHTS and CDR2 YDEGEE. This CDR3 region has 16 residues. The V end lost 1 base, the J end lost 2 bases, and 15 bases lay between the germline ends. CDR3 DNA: TGTGCCAGCAGCTTGTTCAGCGGGCGGCTACAAGAGACCCAGTACTTC. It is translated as CASSLFSGRLQETQYF.

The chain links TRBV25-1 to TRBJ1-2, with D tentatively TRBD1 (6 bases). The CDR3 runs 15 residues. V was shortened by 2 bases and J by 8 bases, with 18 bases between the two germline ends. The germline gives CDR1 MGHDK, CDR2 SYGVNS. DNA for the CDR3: TGTGCCAGCAGTGAAGGATACACAGGGATCCGGGGCTACACCTTC. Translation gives CASSEGYTGIRGYTF.

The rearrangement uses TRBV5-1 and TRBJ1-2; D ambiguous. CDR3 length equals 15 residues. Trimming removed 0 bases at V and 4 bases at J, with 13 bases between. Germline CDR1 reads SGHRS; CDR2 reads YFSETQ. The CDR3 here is CASSLAFGETYGYTF. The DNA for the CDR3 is TGCGCCAGCAGCTTGGCCTTTGGGGAGACCTATGGCTACACCTTC.

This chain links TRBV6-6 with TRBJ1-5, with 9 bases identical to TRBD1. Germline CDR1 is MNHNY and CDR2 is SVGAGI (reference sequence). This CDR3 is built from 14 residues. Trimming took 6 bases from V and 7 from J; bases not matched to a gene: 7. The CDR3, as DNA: TGTGCCAGCAGGCGGGACAGGGTTTACCAGCCCCAGCATTTT. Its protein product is CASRRDRVYQPQHF.

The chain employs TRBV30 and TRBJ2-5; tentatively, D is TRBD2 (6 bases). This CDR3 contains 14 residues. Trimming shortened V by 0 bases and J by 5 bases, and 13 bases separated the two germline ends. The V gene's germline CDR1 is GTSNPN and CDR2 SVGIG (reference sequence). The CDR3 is CAWSVPGSKETQYF. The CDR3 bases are TGTGCCTGGAGTGTACCCGGGAGCAAGGAGACCCAGTACTTC.

The CDR3 loop reads CASIRVGPSTDTQYF. The CDR3 DNA sequence: TGTGCCAGCATCAGGGTCGGCCCCAGCACAGATACGCAGTATTTT. This chain joins TRBV6-1 and TRBJ2-3; TRBD1 is a possible D gene (5 bases). The germline V gene has CDR1 MNHNS and CDR2 SASEGT. The CDR3 is 15 amino acids. Trimming removed 7 bases from V and 0 bases from J, with 14 bases in between.

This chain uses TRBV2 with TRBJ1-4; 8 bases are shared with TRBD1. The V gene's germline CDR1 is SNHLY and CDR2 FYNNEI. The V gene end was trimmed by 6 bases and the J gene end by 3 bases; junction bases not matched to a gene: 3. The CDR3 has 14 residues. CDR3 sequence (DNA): TGTGCCAGCAGGGGACAGGTCGCTAATGAAAAACTGTTTTTT. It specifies CASRGQVANEKLFF.

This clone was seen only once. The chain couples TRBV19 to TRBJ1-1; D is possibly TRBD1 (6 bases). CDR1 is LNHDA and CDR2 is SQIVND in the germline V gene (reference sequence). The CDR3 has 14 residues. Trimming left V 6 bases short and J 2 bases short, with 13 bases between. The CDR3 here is CASSPRTANTEAFF. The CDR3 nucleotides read TGTGCCAGTAGCCCTCGGACAGCCAACACTGAAGCTTTCTTT. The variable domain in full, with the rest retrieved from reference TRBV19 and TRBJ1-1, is DGGITQSPKYLFRKEGQNVTLSCEQNLNHDAMYWYRQDPGQGLRLIYYSQIVNDFQKGDIAEGYSVSREKKESFPLTVTSAQKNPTAFYLCASSPRTANTEAFFGQGTRLTVV.